A selection of T cell receptor beta chains follows, all from one sample in a study of siplizumab effects on memory and regulatory T cells. TCRdb keeps only in-frame clones here, not all; method: immunoSEQ multiplex PCR. The sample includes under 110,000 clones, about 93% of them seen just once. The specimen sequenced was non-Treg CD4+ T cells sorted from blood. These receptors were obtained from a human donor in good health. CDR3s include the opening cysteine and the closing phenylalanine or tryptophan. Fields, in order: J gene, V gene, clone size, D gene, CDR3 protein, CDR3 DNA. A D gene is named only where the DNA matches it firmly. For some rows the clone size is stated as once, few or many, or as a class when expanded; others skip it.

J gene: TRBJ2-1; V gene: TRBV19; clone size: NA; D gene: NA; CDR3 protein: CASSEGIVGEQFF; CDR3 DNA: TGTGCCAGTAGTGAGGGTATTGTGGGTGAGCAGTTCTTC
J gene: TRBJ2-3; V gene: TRBV11-3; clone size: once; D gene: NA; CDR3 protein: CASSLVGGDTDTQYF; CDR3 DNA: TGTGCCAGCAGCCTAGTAGGGGGGGACACAGATACGCAGTATTTT
J gene: TRBJ1-2; V gene: TRBV7-9; clone size: NA; D gene: TRBD1; CDR3 protein: CASSYGQGLDGYTF; CDR3 DNA: TGTGCCAGCAGCTACGGACAGGGCCTCGATGGCTACACCTTC
J gene: TRBJ1-5; V gene: TRBV30; clone size: NA; D gene: NA; CDR3 protein: CAWSVQSNQPQHF; CDR3 DNA: TGTGCCTGGAGTGTTCAGAGCAATCAGCCCCAGCATTTT
J gene: TRBJ1-5; V gene: TRBV25-1; clone size: NA; D gene: NA; CDR3 protein: CASSGDLRGNQPQHF; CDR3 DNA: TGTGCCAGCAGTGGGGATTTGAGGGGCAATCAGCCCCAGCATTTT
J gene: TRBJ2-1; V gene: TRBV27; clone size: NA; D gene: TRBD1; CDR3 protein: CASLDRADEQFF; CDR3 DNA: TGTGCCAGCCTGGACAGGGCTGATGAGCAGTTCTTC
J gene: TRBJ2-7; V gene: TRBV14; clone size: NA; D gene: NA; CDR3 protein: CASSDNIEQYF; CDR3 DNA: TGTGCCAGCAGCGACAACATCGAGCAGTACTTC
J gene: TRBJ1-2; V gene: TRBV18; clone size: NA; D gene: NA; CDR3 protein: CASSPQVAGWGYTF; CDR3 DNA: TGTGCCAGCTCACCACAAGTAGCGGGCTGGGGCTACACCTTC
J gene: TRBJ1-1; V gene: TRBV7-3; clone size: NA; D gene: NA; CDR3 protein: CASSLQGLGNTEAFF; CDR3 DNA: TGTGCCAGCAGCTTACAGGGTTTAGGGAACACTGAAGCTTTCTTT
J gene: TRBJ2-2; V gene: TRBV2; clone size: few; D gene: TRBD1; CDR3 protein: CASSVDRADGELFF; CDR3 DNA: TGTGCCAGCAGTGTCGACAGGGCGGACGGGGAGCTGTTTTTT
J gene: TRBJ2-7; V gene: TRBV6-6; clone size: NA; D gene: NA; CDR3 protein: CASSYAGTKDEQYF; CDR3 DNA: TGTGCCAGCAGTTACGCAGGGACGAAGGACGAGCAGTACTTC
J gene: TRBJ2-3; V gene: TRBV2; clone size: NA; D gene: NA; CDR3 protein: CASSATGALRTDTQYF; CDR3 DNA: TGTGCCAGCAGTGCAACGGGAGCCCTTCGCACAGATACGCAGTATTTT
J gene: TRBJ2-2; V gene: TRBV5-5; clone size: NA; D gene: TRBD1; CDR3 protein: CASSYLPGQGTGELFF; CDR3 DNA: TGTGCCAGCAGCTACCTCCCGGGACAGGGCACCGGGGAGCTGTTTTTT
J gene: TRBJ2-2; V gene: TRBV10-3; clone size: NA; D gene: NA; CDR3 protein: CAISDGKNTGELFF; CDR3 DNA: TGTGCCATCAGTGATGGAAAGAACACCGGGGAGCTGTTTTTT